This entry lists 16 T cell receptor beta chains sequenced from one sample in a study of a mutant IDH1 vaccine in newly diagnosed glioma. The data were produced by immunoSEQ multiplex PCR, yet TCRdb's version contains in-frame clones alone and is incomplete. The sample has fewer than 70,000 clones, roughly four fifths seen once; the top ten hold 3.5% to 4.5%. The time point here: week 47, end of study. Each vaccine dose was 300 ug of mutant IDH1 20-mer peptide, with topical imiquimod. No antigens are known for them. The specimen comprised PBMCs, sampled from a glioma patient whose treatment included an IDH1 peptide vaccine. The receptors shown here come from a man aged 25 to 40 with glioma.

This sequence joins TRBV5-5 and TRBJ1-5, with 9 bases identical to TRBD1. The germline CDR1 and CDR2 sequences are SGHKS and YYEKEE (reference sequence). CDR3 size: 17 residues. Trimming took 1 base from V and 2 from J; bases not matched to a gene: 7. CDR3 coding DNA: TGTGCCAGCAGCTTGACCGACAGGGGGATCGGCAATCAGCCCCAGCATTTT. Translated, it gives CASSLTDRGIGNQPQHF. Full variable domain (rest looked up from reference TRBV5-5 and TRBJ1-5): DAGVTQSPTHLIKTRGQQVTLRCSPISGHKSVSWYQQVLGQGPQFIFQYYEKEERGRGNFPDRFSARQFPNYSSELNVNALLLGDSALYLCASSLTDRGIGNQPQHFGDGTRLSIL.

This sequence joins TRBV4-1 and TRBJ1-5, with no clear D. V gave up 0 bases and J gave up 0 bases, with 12 bases separating them. Germline lookup yields CDR1 MGHRA and CDR2 YSYEKL. The CDR3 is 17 residues long. The CDR3 nucleotides are TGCGCCAGCAGCCAAGAGACGCATTTTTATAGCAATCAGCCCCAGCATTTT. Translating gives CASSQETHFYSNQPQHF.

V gene TRBV19 combines with J gene TRBJ1-1, with D unresolved. Germline values: CDR1 LNHDA, CDR2 SQIVND (reference sequence). V was cut by 5 bases and J by 4 bases, with 23 bases left in between. There are 17 residues in the CDR3. CDR3 in amino acids: CASSDPPRRRARTEAFF. As DNA, the CDR3 is TGTGCCAGTAGTGACCCACCACGGAGGAGGGCGCGCACTGAAGCTTTCTTT.

The chain carries TRBV6-1 and TRBJ1-6; tentatively, D is TRBD1 (6 bases). The germline CDR1 and CDR2 sequences are MNHNS and SASEGT. V lost 7 bases and J 9 bases, leaving 19 bases between the germline ends. This CDR3 contains 15 residues. CDR3 sequence: CASMGTGWFGSPLHF. For the CDR3, the DNA is TGTGCCAGCATGGGAACAGGGTGGTTTGGTTCACCCCTCCACTTT.

CDR3 sequence (DNA): TGTGCCAGCAGTTCCTTCTATGGCTACACCTTC. Amino acids: CASSSFYGYTF. V is TRBV28 and J is TRBJ1-2; D is uncertain. CDR1 is MDHEN, CDR2 SYDVKM, per germline. Trimming left V 4 bases short and J 4 bases short, with 4 bases between. This CDR3 region has 11 residues.

The chain joins TRBV6-5 to TRBJ2-7, with D possibly called TRBD1 or TRBD2 (5 bases each). The CDR3 has 14 amino acids. Trimming cost V 2 bases and J 4 bases, with 12 bases left between them. Germline V gives CDR1 MNHEY, CDR2 SVGAGI. Written as DNA, the CDR3 is TGTGCCAGCAGTTACGGGGGAACTTTTTACGAGCAGTACTTC. Translating gives CASSYGGTFYEQYF.

This chain links TRBV5-1 with TRBJ2-7, with 12 bases lining up with TRBD1. V lost 0 bases to trimming and J lost 5 bases; unmatched junction nucleotides: 3. This CDR3 has 15 residues. Germline V CDR1 and CDR2: SGHRS, YFSETQ. The CDR3 DNA reads TGCGCCAGCAGCTTGGCGGGGACAGGGGGCGACGAGCAGTACTTC. It specifies CASSLAGTGGDEQYF. The full variable domain, rest sourced from reference TRBV5-1 and TRBJ2-7, is KAGVTQTPRYLIKTRGQQVTLSCSPISGHRSVSWYQQTPGQGLQFLFEYFSETQRNKGNFPGRFSGRQFSNSRSEMNVSTLELGDSALYLCASSLAGTGGDEQYFGPGTRLTVT.

The chain employs TRBV19 and TRBJ2-1, with 8 bases matching TRBD1. Germline values: CDR1 LNHDA, CDR2 SQIVND (reference sequence). The CDR3 sequence is 15 residues long. Trimming took 3 bases from V and 5 from J; bases not matched to a gene: 6. Here the CDR3 reads CASSMGRGQNNEQFF. CDR3 bases: TGTGCCAGTAGTATGGGCAGGGGGCAAAACAATGAGCAGTTCTTC.

CDR3 sequence (DNA): TGCGCCAGCAGCCTCAATAGCGGGGGGCTCTACGAGCAGTACTTC. Translated, it gives CASSLNSGGLYEQYF. The chain employs TRBV4-1 and TRBJ2-7, with 10 bases aligning to TRBD2. The V gene end was trimmed by 4 bases and the J gene end by 3 bases; junction bases not matched to a gene: 6. The CDR3 consists of 15 residues. Germline V gene data show CDR1 as MGHRA and CDR2 as YSYEKL.

This chain joins TRBV27 and TRBJ2-5; 12 nucleotides align to TRBD2. V gave up 11 bases and J gave up 5 bases; unmatched junction bases: 12. The CDR3 consists of 15 residues. CDR1 and CDR2 from the germline V gene are MNHEY and SMNVEV (reference sequence). In DNA form, the CDR3 reads TGTGCCTCCCAGCCTAGCGGGGGGGCAGGTGAGACCCAGTACTTC. Translation: CASQPSGGAGETQYF.

This chain links TRBV5-6 with TRBJ1-3; D gene ambiguous. The CDR3 runs 16 residues. CDR1 is SGHDT and CDR2 is YYEEEE in the germline V gene. The V end lost 0 bases, the J end lost 0 bases, and 10 bases lay between the germline ends. The CDR3 sequence: CASSLGWHRSGNTIYF. CDR3 nucleotides: TGTGCCAGCAGCTTGGGGTGGCATCGCTCTGGAAACACCATATATTTT.

In DNA form, the CDR3 reads TGTGCCAGCAGCCAACCACATGAGGCGGAACAGTATTTT. This encodes CASSQPHEAEQYF. The rearrangement links TRBV14 to TRBJ2-3; D remains ambiguous. The CDR3 has 13 residues. Germline assignment: CDR1 SGHDN and CDR2 FVKESK. V lost 2 bases to trimming and J lost 12 bases, with 15 bases between them.

The chain links TRBV13 to TRBJ2-3; D is unresolved. CDR3 length: 15 residues. V lost 1 base and J 1 base, leaving 9 bases between the germline ends. Germline V lookup: CDR1 PRHDT, CDR2 FYEKMQ (reference sequence). The CDR3 nucleotides read TGTGCCAGCAGCTTAGCGTCCCCGGGCACAGATACGCAGTATTTT. It codes for CASSLASPGTDTQYF.

V usage is TRBV12-5 and J usage is TRBJ2-5; D possibly uses TRBD1 or TRBD2 (5 bases each). Germline-derived CDR1 and CDR2 are LGHNT and FRNRAP. This CDR3 is built from 16 residues. The DNA for the CDR3 is TGTGCCGTGGGGGACGGACCATCTGGAGGACAAGAGACCCAGTACTTC. It yields the protein CAVGDGPSGGQETQYF.

The chain links TRBV19 to TRBJ1-4; no clear D gene. The CDR3 runs 14 residues. Deletions cut 6 bases from V and 8 bases from J, with 16 bases between. CDR1 is LNHDA and CDR2 is SQIVND in the germline V gene (reference sequence). CDR3 in amino acids: CASSWEIEREKLFF. For the CDR3, the DNA is TGTGCCAGTAGCTGGGAAATCGAAAGGGAAAAACTGTTTTTT.

This clone has a handful of counts. The genes are TRBV6-1 and TRBJ1-1; no clear D gene. The V end was cut by 1 base, the J end by 8 bases, with 5 bases between. The CDR3 is 11 amino acids. Per the germline V gene, CDR1 is MNHNS and CDR2 is SASEGT. The CDR3: CASSEGREAFF. The CDR3 bases are TGTGCCAGCAGTGAAGGAAGGGAAGCTTTCTTT.